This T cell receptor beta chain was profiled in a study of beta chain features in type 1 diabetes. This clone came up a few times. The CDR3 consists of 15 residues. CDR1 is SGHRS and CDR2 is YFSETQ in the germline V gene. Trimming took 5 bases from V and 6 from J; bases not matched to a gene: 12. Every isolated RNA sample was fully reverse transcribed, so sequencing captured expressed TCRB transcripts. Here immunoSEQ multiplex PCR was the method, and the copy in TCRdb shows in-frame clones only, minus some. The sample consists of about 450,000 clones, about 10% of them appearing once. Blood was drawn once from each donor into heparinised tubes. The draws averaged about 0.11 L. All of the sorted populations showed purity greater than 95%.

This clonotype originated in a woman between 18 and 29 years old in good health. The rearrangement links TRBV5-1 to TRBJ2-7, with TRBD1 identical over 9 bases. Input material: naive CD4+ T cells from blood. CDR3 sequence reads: CASSPTGTGYSEQYV. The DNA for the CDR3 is TGCGCCAGCAGTCCGACCGGGACAGGGTATTCCGAGCAGTACGTC.